The T cell receptor beta chain under discussion was sequenced for a study of fetal regulatory T cell absence and autoimmunity (dated by TCRdb to the late 2010s). For the study in its entirety: The IPEX patients showed exocrine pancreas autoimmunity in the absence of clinical diabetes. Study-wide findings and limitations: Compared with cord blood, the pancreas TCR compartment showed significant oligoclonal enrichment, and some top clones were enriched more than 95-fold. TRB gene family usage was broadly similar between cord blood and pancreas, resembling published neonatal and adult repertoires. The oligoclonal enrichment was taken as support for antigen-driven autoimmunity in the pancreas before birth in IPEX syndrome.

This clone has just a few counts. No antigen is known for it. No base quality values were provided; no much bigger clone lies one nucleotide off. Amplification and barcoding of TCRbeta CDR3 regions were carried out by two-step multiplex PCR on the immunoSEQ human TCRbeta survey platform. Illumina instruments were used to sequence the libraries, and IgH from the same samples was sequenced in parallel. The source study handled its data this way. Raw reads were filtered against IMGT V, D, J definitions and were binned using a nearest-neighbor algorithm so that PCR and sequencing errors were removed. Clones were defined by identical nucleotide sequence; differential abundance between tissues used per-clone Fisher exact tests with pFDR threshold p<0.01. A minimum inclusion filter of 10 in either sample excluded clones with frequencies too low for statistical inference. The immunoSEQ Analyzer was used for pairwise clonal comparisons, while IMGT tools were used to assess gene family usage. TCRdb obtained this table from immuneACCESS and retained in-frame rearrangements with V and J assigned. These tables miss some clones; where compared with another copy, unresolved V genes account for less than half of the shortfall, and the remainder is unexplained. The V and J calls and clone size were taken over from that table, and D and trimming were inferred from the DNA. The sample yields some 50,000 clones; approximately 80% were counted once. The ten largest clones add up to roughly 0.37% of the sample.

The CDR3 numbers 16 residues from cysteine through phenylalanine. The entry retains the CDR3 DNA only, 48 bases that are in frame from base 1. The germline V gene (reference sequence) supplies CDR1 SEHNR and CDR2 FQNEAQ. V is trimmed back by 5 bases and J by 7 bases, and the junction contains 7 bases that no gene match accounts for. The DNeasy Blood and Tissue Kit was used to extract roughly 2-3.4 ug of genomic DNA from umbilical cord blood or frozen pancreas. The chain joins TRBV7-9 to TRBJ1-6, with 11 central nucleotides matching TRBD1. The sequence came from a newborn boy with IPEX syndrome. Sequences were obtained from cord blood. DNA sequence: TGTGCCAGCAGCCCCTTAGGGACAGGGGGAAATTCACCCCTCCACTTT. Translated, this gives CASSPLGTGGNSPLHF.